The clone carrying this T cell receptor beta chain was counted only a few times. This record belongs to a study of beta chain features in type 1 diabetes. As every portion of the isolated RNA was reverse transcribed, the sequencing read expressed TCRB transcripts. Clones were sequenced by immunoSEQ multiplex PCR, and TCRdb holds only the in-frame ones, with some missing. The sample holds 390,000 or so clones, about 15% seen once. The CDR3 sequence is 14 residues long. Germline CDR1 and CDR2: SQVTM and ANQGSEA. V lost 7 bases and J lost 4; bases outside the gene matches: 8. This sequence was found in a man in his thirties or forties in good health. V is TRBV29-1 and J is TRBJ2-5, with 11 bases fitting TRBD1. Input material: naive CD4+ T cells from blood. As DNA, the CDR3 is TGCAGCGCTTTCGGACAGGGGGCGGGAGAGACCCAGTACTTC. Translated, it gives CSAFGQGAGETQYF.